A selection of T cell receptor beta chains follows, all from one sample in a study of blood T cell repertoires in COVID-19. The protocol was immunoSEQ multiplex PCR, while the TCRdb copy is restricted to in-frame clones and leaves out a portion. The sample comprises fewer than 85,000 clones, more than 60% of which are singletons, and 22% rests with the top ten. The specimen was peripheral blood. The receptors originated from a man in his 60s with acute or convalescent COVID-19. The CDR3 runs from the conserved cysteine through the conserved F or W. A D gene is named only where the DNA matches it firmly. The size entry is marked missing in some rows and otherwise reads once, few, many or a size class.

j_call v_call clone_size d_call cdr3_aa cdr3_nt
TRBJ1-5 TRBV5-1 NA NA CASSLEGSSNQPQHF TGCGCCAGCAGCTTGGAAGGGAGCAGCAATCAGCCCCAGCATTTT
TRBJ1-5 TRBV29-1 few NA CSVANPAEPQHF TGCAGCGTTGCCAATCCCGCGGAGCCCCAGCATTTT
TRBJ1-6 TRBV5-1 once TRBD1 CASSPTPRQGYNSPLHF TGCGCCAGCAGTCCCACGCCCCGACAGGGTTACAATTCACCCCTCCACTTT
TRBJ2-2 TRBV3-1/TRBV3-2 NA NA CASSPLGLNTGELFF TGTGCCAGCAGCCCCCTCGGACTTAACACCGGGGAGCTGTTTTTT
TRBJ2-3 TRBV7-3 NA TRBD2 CASSPRLAGGLADTQYF TGTGCCAGCAGCCCTCGACTAGCGGGGGGGCTAGCAGATACGCAGTATTTT
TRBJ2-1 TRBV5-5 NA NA CASKIAFYSYNEQFF TGTGCCAGCAAAATTGCTTTCTACTCCTACAATGAGCAGTTCTTC
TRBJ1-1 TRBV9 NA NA CASSVDIVGLGTEAFF TGTGCCAGCAGCGTAGATATTGTGGGGCTAGGGACTGAAGCTTTCTTT
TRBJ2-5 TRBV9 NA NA CASSVRSGLSETQYF TGTGCCAGCAGCGTACGGTCAGGGTTGTCGGAGACCCAGTACTTC
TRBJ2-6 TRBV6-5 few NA CASSQNSGANVLTF TGTGCCAGCAGTCAAAACTCTGGGGCCAACGTCCTGACTTTC
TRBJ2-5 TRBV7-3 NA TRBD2 CASSPGGQFQETQYF TGTGCCAGCAGCCCGGGGGGGCAATTTCAAGAGACCCAGTACTTC
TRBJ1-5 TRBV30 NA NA CAWIPAGGGNQPQHF TGTGCCTGGATCCCAGCGGGGGGAGGCAATCAGCCCCAGCATTTT
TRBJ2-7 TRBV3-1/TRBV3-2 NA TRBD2 CASSQAKPGLGELYEQYF TGTGCCAGCAGCCAAGCCAAACCGGGACTAGGGGAACTCTACGAGCAGTACTTC
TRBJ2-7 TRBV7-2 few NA CASSLDPNLEQYF TGTGCCAGCAGCTTAGATCCTAACCTTGAGCAGTACTTC
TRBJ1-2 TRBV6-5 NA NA CASTWDTSNYGYTF TGTGCCAGCACCTGGGACACTTCTAACTATGGCTACACCTTC
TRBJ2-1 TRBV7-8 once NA CASSLGRYNEQFF TGTGCCAGCAGCTTAGGTCGGTACAATGAGCAGTTCTTC
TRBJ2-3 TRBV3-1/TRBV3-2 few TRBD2 CASNLGRASDTQYF TGTGCCAGCAACTTGGGGAGGGCTTCAGATACGCAGTATTTT
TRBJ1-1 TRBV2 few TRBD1 CASSGTGVNTEAFF TGTGCCAGCAGCGGGACAGGGGTGAACACTGAAGCTTTCTTT
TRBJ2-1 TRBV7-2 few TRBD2 CASRPTSDSYNEQFF TGTGCCAGCAGACCCACTAGCGACTCCTACAATGAGCAGTTCTTC
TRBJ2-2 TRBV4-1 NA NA CASSQEDYNTGELFF TGCGCCAGCAGCCAAGAGGACTACAACACCGGGGAGCTGTTTTTT
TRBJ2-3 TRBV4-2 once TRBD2 CASSPRLAGTDTQYF TGTGCCAGCAGCCCCCGACTAGCGGGCACAGATACGCAGTATTTT
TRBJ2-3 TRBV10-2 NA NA CASSEGASTDTQYF TGCGCCAGCAGTGAGGGGGCTAGCACAGATACGCAGTATTTT
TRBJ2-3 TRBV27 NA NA CASRQVRTQQYF TGTGCCAGCAGACAGGTACGGACCCAGCAGTATTTT
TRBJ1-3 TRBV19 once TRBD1 CASSASGQRNTIYF TGTGCCAGTAGTGCGTCGGGACAGAGAAACACCATATATTTT
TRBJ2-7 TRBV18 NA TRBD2 CASSPGTSDEQYF TGTGCCAGCTCACCCGGGACTAGTGACGAGCAGTACTTC
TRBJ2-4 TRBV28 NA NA CASSPSGGGGNIQYF TGTGCCAGCAGCCCCAGCGGAGGAGGCGGAAACATTCAGTACTTC
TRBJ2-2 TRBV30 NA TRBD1 CAWTPFLVGQGPTGELFF TGTGCCTGGACTCCCTTTTTAGTGGGACAGGGCCCCACCGGGGAGCTGTTTTTT
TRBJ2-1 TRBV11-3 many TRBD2 CASSPGSSGAYNEQFF TGTGCCAGCAGCCCAGGGTCTAGCGGAGCCTACAATGAGCAGTTCTTC
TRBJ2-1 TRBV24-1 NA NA CATSDPLASSYNEQFF TGTGCCACCAGTGATCCCCTAGCGAGTAGCTACAATGAGCAGTTCTTC
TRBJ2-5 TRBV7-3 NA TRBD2 CASSLGRAETQYF TGTGCCAGCAGCTTAGGGAGGGCTGAGACCCAGTACTTC
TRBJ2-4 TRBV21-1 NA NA CASRKSALQQILAKNIQYF TGTGCCAGCAGAAAGTCTGCGCTACAACAGATACTAGCCAAAAACATTCAGTACTTC
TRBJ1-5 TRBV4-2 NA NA CASSQGPGDQPQHF TGTGCCAGCAGCCAAGGACCGGGGGATCAGCCCCAGCATTTT
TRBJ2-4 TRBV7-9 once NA CASSLSNSGQDIQYF TGTGCCAGCAGCTTATCCAACTCAGGGCAGGACATTCAGTACTTC
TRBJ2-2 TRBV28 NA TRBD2 CASSLAGEIVGELFF TGTGCCAGCAGTTTAGCGGGAGAAATAGTCGGGGAGCTGTTTTTT
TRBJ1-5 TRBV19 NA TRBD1 CASTRDRVSNQPQHF TGTGCCAGTACCCGGGACAGGGTTAGCAATCAGCCCCAGCATTTT
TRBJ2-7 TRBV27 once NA CASRGHPYEQYF TGTGCCAGCAGGGGGCATCCCTACGAGCAGTACTTC